This TCR beta chain was sequenced for a study of technical replicates of blood from a few donors. The V end was cut by 5 bases, the J end by 7 bases, with 18 bases between. Germline V CDR1 and CDR2: LNHNV, YYDKDF (reference sequence). CDR3 length equals 14 residues. Data came from immunoSEQ multiplex PCR; TCRdb stores just in-frame clones and leaves some out. The sample has more than 80,000 clones; roughly 96% are singletons. This rearrangement joins TRBV15 to TRBJ2-7, with D possibly TRBD1 on 5 matching bases. The receptor comes from a human donor in good health. Sequenced: T cells isolated from PBMCs. Here the CDR3 reads CATSGRERYGEQYF. The CDR3, as DNA: TGTGCCACCAGCGGCAGGGAAAGGTACGGAGAGCAGTACTTC. The variable domain in full, completed from reference TRBV15 and TRBJ2-7, reads DAMVIQNPRYQVTQFGKPVTLSCSQTLNHNVMYWYQQKSSQAPKLLFHYYDKDFNNEADTPDNFQSRRPNTSFCFLDIRSPGLGDTAMYLCATSGRERYGEQYFGPGTRLTVT.